The clone carrying this TCR beta chain was recorded a few times. What it binds is unknown. The cohort's ophthalmopathy patients, a group with duration under 3 months, had a Clinical Activity Score of at least 3 and a NOSPECS grade of at least 4. Fresh peripheral blood, roughly 10 ml, was the source of the PBMCs. The record originates from a study of T cells in Graves' hyperthyroidism and ophthalmopathy. The TCR beta CDR3 regions underwent amplification using RNA transcripts as the source. Primed by the HTBI set, a first-round RT-PCR was run on the TCR CDR3. TCRdb itself ran the multiplex PCR reads through MiXCR, one entry per CDR3 protein. The profile shows about 640,000 distinct CDR3 sequences, less than 25% of them singletons. Findings of the study overall: Most clonotypes expanded in thyroid above 0.001 were likewise present in blood. Ophthalmopathy could be told apart from stable hyperthyroidism with a 13 V-J model.

Germline V gene data show CDR1 as LNHNV and CDR2 as YYDKDF (reference sequence). CDR3 length: 16 amino acids. The V gene end was trimmed by 5 bases and the J gene end by 3 bases; junction bases not matched to a gene: 8. The chain uses TRBV15 and TRBJ2-3, with 10 nucleotides matching TRBD1. This sequence was found in a man aged 25-40 years with Graves' ophthalmopathy. Sequences were obtained from blood. This chain's CDR3 is CATSFDRGRRTDTQYF. The DNA for the CDR3 is TGTGCCACCAGCTTCGACAGGGGGCGCCGGACAGATACGCAGTATTTT.